This T cell receptor (beta chain) emerged from a study of T cell responses to AZD1222 COVID-19 vaccine. Germline trimming cut 4 bases from V and 0 bases from J; bases unmatched to any gene: 4. Per germline, CDR1 SGHDT and CDR2 YYEEEE. The CDR3 has 15 residues. Here immunoSEQ multiplex PCR was the method, and the copy in TCRdb shows in-frame clones only, minus some. The sample has roughly 120,000 clones; around 84% are singletons. The V gene is TRBV5-6, the J gene TRBJ1-3, with 7 positions matching TRBD1. This clonotype was sampled from an adult who received the AZD1222 COVID-19 vaccine. The source material was peripheral blood, sampled 28 days after the second AZD1222 dose. The chain's CDR3 is CASSRDSYSGNTIYF. CDR3 sequence (DNA): TGTGCCAGCAGCCGGGACAGCTACTCTGGAAACACCATATATTTT. Supplemented by reference TRBV5-6 and TRBJ1-3, the full variable domain reads DAGVTQSPTHLIKTRGQQVTLRCSPKSGHDTVSWYQQALGQGPQFIFQYYEEEERQRGNFPDRFSGHQFPNYSSELNVNALLLGDSALYLCASSRDSYSGNTIYFGEGSWLTVV.